What follows are 27 T cell receptor beta chains derived from one specimen sequenced in a study of blood T cell repertoires in COVID-19. The data were produced by immunoSEQ multiplex PCR, yet TCRdb's version contains in-frame clones alone and is incomplete. Among under 150,000 clones listed, about 91% were seen once. Sequenced: peripheral blood. All receptors come from a human donor in a cohort sampled during active COVID-19.

The chain uses TRBV3-1 (or the pseudogene TRBV3-2) and TRBJ1-5; 11 bases are a match to TRBD1. This CDR3 is 18 amino acids long. The junction had 6 bases not matched to a gene; V was cut back by 1 base and J by 1 base. The germline V gene encodes CDR1 LGHDT and CDR2 YNNKEL (reference sequence). CDR3: CASSQGTGGTGSNQPQHF. The CDR3 nucleotides read TGTGCCAGCAGCCAAGGGACAGGGGGCACGGGGAGCAATCAGCCCCAGCATTTT.

The rearrangement joins TRBV23-1 to TRBJ1-3; 9 bases map to TRBD1. TRBV23-1 is sorted into the ORF group, with uncertain function. Unmatched junction bases numbered 7, after V lost 3 bases and J lost 7 bases. The CDR3 is 15 amino acids. Here the CDR3 DNA reads TGCGCCAGCAGTCATCCCGGACAGGGGCGGAACACCATATATTTT. Its translation: CASSHPGQGRNTIYF.

This chain connects TRBV13 to TRBJ1-1; D gene ambiguous. The CDR3 is 14 amino acids. Per the germline V gene, CDR1 is PRHDT and CDR2 is FYEKMQ (reference sequence). With 0 bases removed from V and 0 bases from J, the gap between germline ends came to 5 bases. CDR3 loop: CASSLGFMNTEAFF. The CDR3 nucleotides read TGTGCCAGCAGCTTAGGGTTCATGAACACTGAAGCTTTCTTT.

The rearrangement uses TRBV15 and TRBJ2-7; D is possibly TRBD1 (7 bases). V shed 5 bases and J shed 2 bases, with 13 bases lying between them. The CDR3 spans 14 residues. Looked up from germline, CDR1 is LNHNV and CDR2 is YYDKDF (reference sequence). CDR3 DNA sequence: TGTGCCACCAGCGGATCCAGGGGGGCCTACGAGCAGTACTTC. This codes for CATSGSRGAYEQYF.

The chain recombines TRBV6-5 with TRBJ2-7, with 9 bases aligning to TRBD2. The CDR3 sequence is 13 residues long. The germline V gene encodes CDR1 MNHEY and CDR2 SVGAGI. With 6 bases clipped from V and 7 bases from J, the junction kept 7 bases outside the gene matches. The CDR3 DNA reads TGTGCCAGCAGCTTAGCGGGGGCGGGGGAGCAGTACTTC. It codes for CASSLAGAGEQYF.

V gene TRBV4-3 combines with J gene TRBJ1-1, with 10 bases lining up with TRBD1. This CDR3 has 16 amino acids. V lost 1 base, J lost 5 bases, and 7 bases stayed unmatched. CDR1 and CDR2 (germline): LGHNA, YSLEER. As DNA, the CDR3 is TGCGCCAGCAGCCAAGGTCCATTGGACAGGGGGACTGAAGCTTTCTTT. Translation gives CASSQGPLDRGTEAFF.

This rearrangement joins TRBV19 to TRBJ2-3; D gene unclear. Trimming shortened V by 3 bases and J by 3 bases, and 7 bases separated the two germline ends. The CDR3 contains 13 residues. Germline V gene lookup returns CDR1 LNHDA and CDR2 SQIVND (reference sequence). The DNA of the CDR3 is TGTGCCAGTAGTATCATCCAGACAGATACGCAGTATTTT. Amino acids: CASSIIQTDTQYF.

This sequence joins TRBV4-1 and TRBJ1-1; perhaps TRBD1 as D (6 bases). Deletions cut 0 bases from V and 11 bases from J, with 13 bases between. The CDR3 is made up of 13 amino acids. Germline V gives CDR1 MGHRA, CDR2 YSYEKL. As DNA, the CDR3 is TGCGCCAGCAGCCAAGAAGCAGGGGCGCAGGCTTTCTTT. Amino acids: CASSQEAGAQAFF.

This chain uses TRBV6-5 with TRBJ1-6; TRBD1 is a possible D gene (6 bases). Germline V gene sequence: CDR1 MNHEY, CDR2 SVGAGI. CDR3 length equals 15 residues. The V end lost 0 bases, the J end lost 9 bases, and 12 bases lay between the germline ends. The CDR3: CASSYSGTMSSPLHF. The CDR3, as DNA: TGTGCCAGCAGTTACTCCGGGACAATGTCTTCACCCCTCCACTTT.

The V and J genes are TRBV7-3 and TRBJ2-1; 9 nucleotides match TRBD1. The CDR3 loop spans 16 amino acids. The V gene end was trimmed by 5 bases and the J gene end by 4 bases; junction bases not matched to a gene: 9. From germline, CDR1 is SGHTA and CDR2 FQGTGA. CDR3 bases: TGTGCCAGCAGCCCGGAGACAGGGGGTTGGTACAATGAGCAGTTCTTC. Its protein product is CASSPETGGWYNEQFF.

Regarding this clone: Other DNA sequences in this sample translate to the same CDR3. The chain links TRBV3-1 (or the pseudogene TRBV3-2) to TRBJ1-5; 8 bases match TRBD1. This CDR3 region has 16 residues. Germline V gene sequence: CDR1 LGHDT, CDR2 YNNKEL (reference sequence). V lost 1 base, J lost 4 bases, and 6 bases stayed unmatched. In nucleotides, the CDR3 is TGTGCCAGCAGCCAAGCTGGGACAGGTGGAAATCAGCCCCAGCATTTT. It encodes CASSQAGTGGNQPQHF.

The J gene is TRBJ2-1, the V gene TRBV4-1; no definite D call. Looked up from germline, CDR1 is MGHRA and CDR2 is YSYEKL. This CDR3 has 13 residues. Trimming cost V 4 bases and J 8 bases, with 12 bases left between them. In DNA form, the CDR3 reads TGCGCCAGCAGCCCAAAGCTTGTACATGAGCAGTTCTTC. Translated: CASSPKLVHEQFF.

This chain uses TRBV5-1 with TRBJ2-1; tentative D call: TRBD1 (5 bases). The length of the CDR3 is 12 residues. V was pared by 0 bases and J by 9 bases, with 7 bases between. Germline V gene lookup returns CDR1 SGHRS and CDR2 YFSETQ. The CDR3 here is CASSLEGAEQFF. CDR3 DNA sequence: TGCGCCAGCAGCTTGGAAGGGGCTGAGCAGTTCTTC.

The chain carries TRBV5-1 and TRBJ1-1, with a weak D call TRBD1 (5 bases). The length of the CDR3 is 14 residues. Germline assignment: CDR1 SGHRS and CDR2 YFSETQ. V lost 4 bases to trimming and J lost 2 bases, with 12 bases between them. CDR3 loop: CASSPGLDNTEAFF. CDR3 bases: TGCGCCAGCAGCCCGGGACTCGATAACACTGAAGCTTTCTTT.

The chain couples TRBV7-8 to TRBJ2-7; perhaps TRBD1 as D (6 bases). Trimming removed 1 base from V and 6 bases from J, with 13 bases in between. CDR3 length: 14 residues. CDR1 and CDR2 from the germline V gene are SGHVS and FQNEAQ. In DNA form, the CDR3 reads TGTGCCAGCAGCTTAGTTGACAGGTCTTTCGAGCAGTACTTC. Residues: CASSLVDRSFEQYF.

This clone ranks as medium-sized. The CDR3 DNA sequence: TGTGCCAGCACCGACAGGGAAAAGAATAATTCACCCCTCCACTTT. Amino acid sequence: CASTDREKNNSPLHF. The chain joins TRBV6-4 to TRBJ1-6; 7 bases line up with TRBD1. Germline values: CDR1 MRHNA, CDR2 SNTAGT. The CDR3 totals 15 residues. With 7 bases clipped from V and 5 bases from J, the junction kept 8 bases outside the gene matches.

The rearrangement joins TRBV25-1 to TRBJ1-1, with 8 bases identical to TRBD1. The CDR3 spans 13 residues. In germline, CDR1 is MGHDK, CDR2 SYGVNS. Trimming cost V 10 bases and J 4 bases; bases outside gene matches: 8. CDR3 nucleotide sequence: TGTGCCACGAGCAGGGGGCTGATCACTGAAGCTTTCTTT. It is translated as CATSRGLITEAFF.

This rearrangement joins TRBV5-4 to TRBJ1-2; 12 bases agree with TRBD1. V trimming: 4 bases; J trimming: 4 bases; junction bases outside the gene matches: 5. Per the germline V gene, CDR1 is SGHNT and CDR2 is YYREEE (reference sequence). The CDR3 consists of 15 residues. The CDR3 region has the DNA TGTGCCAGCAGCCCCACGGGACAGGGGGCCTATGGCTACACCTTC. Translating gives CASSPTGQGAYGYTF.

CDR3 sequence reads: CALRGLNTEAFF. The DNA of the CDR3 is TGTGCCCTGAGGGGGCTGAACACTGAAGCTTTCTTT. V is TRBV10-3 and J is TRBJ1-1; 7 bases agree with TRBD1. The CDR3 is 12 amino acids. V trimming: 11 bases; J trimming: 0 bases; junction bases outside the gene matches: 3. Germline V lookup: CDR1 ENHRY, CDR2 SYGVKD.

This clone has a single count. CDR3 loop: CASSPTSRAGNEQFF. The CDR3 DNA sequence: TGTGCCAGCAGCCCCACTAGCAGGGCTGGCAATGAGCAGTTCTTC. The chain links TRBV7-9 to TRBJ2-1, with D possibly being TRBD2 (6 bases). Germline V CDR1 and CDR2: SEHNR, FQNEAQ (reference sequence). This CDR3 spans 15 amino acids. V was shortened by 5 bases and J by 6 bases, with 17 bases between the two germline ends. The variable domain in full, with the rest retrieved from reference TRBV7-9 and TRBJ2-1, is DTGVSQNPRHKITKRGQNVTFRCDPISEHNRLYWYRQTLGQGPEFLTYFQNEAQLEKSRLLSDRFSAERPKGSFSTLEIQRTEQGDSAMYLCASSPTSRAGNEQFFGPGTRLTVL.

The chain uses TRBV6-5 and TRBJ2-3, with 7 bases fitting TRBD1. The CDR3 runs 13 residues. V dropped 6 bases and J dropped 11; count of bases not matched to a gene: 11. CDR1 MNHEY and CDR2 SVGAGI come from the germline V gene. Here the CDR3 DNA reads TGTGCCAGCAGGGGCACAGGGGCTTACGGGCAGTATTTT. Its translation: CASRGTGAYGQYF.

The J gene is TRBJ1-2, the V gene TRBV5-4, with 7 bases identical to TRBD1. This CDR3 contains 12 residues. Looked up from germline, CDR1 is SGHNT and CDR2 is YYREEE (reference sequence). Germline trimming cut 0 bases from V and 8 bases from J; bases unmatched to any gene: 1. The CDR3, as DNA: TGTGCCAGCAGCTTGGACAGGGGCGGCTACACCTTC. As protein: CASSLDRGGYTF.

J is TRBJ1-6 and V is TRBV6-5; TRBD1 aligns across 10 bases. CDR1 and CDR2 from the germline V gene are MNHEY and SVGAGI. The ends lost 6 bases at V and 14 bases at J; junction bases unmatched: 13. The CDR3 has 15 residues. The CDR3 protein is CASRASGTGAEALHF. The CDR3 DNA follows: TGTGCCAGCAGAGCCAGCGGGACAGGGGCTGAGGCCCTCCACTTT.

The chain has TRBV30 and TRBJ1-3, with D hard to call. V lost 4 bases and J 2 bases, leaving 3 bases between the germline ends. Germline V CDR1 and CDR2: GTSNPN, SVGIG (reference sequence). This CDR3 is built from 11 residues. The CDR3 is CAWTAGNTIYF. CDR3 in DNA: TGTGCCTGGACGGCTGGAAACACCATATATTTT.

V usage is TRBV7-9 and J usage is TRBJ2-2; 10 bases align to TRBD1. The CDR3 totals 14 residues. Germline values: CDR1 SEHNR, CDR2 FQNEAQ (reference sequence). V shed 8 bases, J shed 6 bases, and the junction held 6 bases outside the gene matches. The CDR3 protein is CASLRQGAAGELFF. The CDR3 DNA sequence: TGTGCCAGCCTACGACAGGGGGCCGCCGGGGAGCTGTTTTTT.

As regards this clone: One end of the junction does not line up with germline, which may come from a read error. This chain joins TRBV20-1 and TRBJ2-7; weak D call: TRBD1 (6 bases). The CDR3 contains 15 residues. Germline V lookup: CDR1 DFQATT, CDR2 SNEGSKA (reference sequence). The CDR3 loop reads CSASGTQGFAYEQYF. In DNA, the CDR3 is TGCAGTGCTAGTGGGACCCAGGGGTTCGCCTACGAACAGTACTTC.

The CDR3 reads CASSSTVDRDSRTGELFF. CDR3 DNA: TGTGCCAGCAGCTCAACGGTTGACAGGGATAGTAGGACCGGGGAGCTGTTTTTT. The V and J genes are TRBV7-9 and TRBJ2-2; 7 positions match TRBD1. The CDR3 runs to 18 residues. CDR1 is SEHNR, CDR2 FQNEAQ, per germline (reference sequence). With V trimmed by 4 bases and J by 5 bases, 16 bases remained unmatched.